This T cell receptor (beta chain) was found in a study of Graves' ophthalmopathy and Graves' hyperthyroidism. In this sample, this clonotype turned up many times. The antigen remains unidentified. From germline, CDR1 is MNHEY and CDR2 SVGEGT. This CDR3 is 14 amino acids long. With V trimmed by 2 bases and J by 6 bases, 3 bases remained unmatched. TCR beta CDR3 amplification used RNA transcripts. Second-round multiplex PCR came after first-round RT-PCR with HTBI primers. TCRdb redid the calling of the multiplex PCR reads with MiXCR, one entry per CDR3 protein. The top ten clones hold around 1.4% of a sample with some 390,000 distinct CDR3 sequences, roughly 18% of them seen once. Study-wide results and caveats: Most clonotypes expanded in thyroid above 0.001 frequency were present in blood too. For separating ophthalmopathy from stable hyperthyroidism, a 13-signature model gave under 90% sensitivity and about 80% specificity.

Ophthalmopathic donors had moderate-to-severe activity, CAS ≥3 and NOSPECS ≥4, with disease that had lasted under 3 months. What supplied the PBMCs was approximately 10 ml of fresh peripheral blood. V gene TRBV6-2 or TRBV6-3 combines with J gene TRBJ2-2; TRBD2 matches 7 bases. Sequences were obtained from peripheral blood. This clonotype originated in a woman under 30 with Graves' ophthalmopathy. CDR3 in amino acids: CASSYGGGSGELFF. As DNA, the CDR3 is TGTGCCAGCAGTTACGGCGGGGGATCCGGGGAGCTGTTTTTT.